The 21 T cell receptor beta chains below come from one sample, sequenced in a study of T-cell memory formation after mild COVID-19. A single record per CDR3 protein comes from TCRdb applying MiXCR to the 5' RACE reads. Found here are 280,000 or so distinct CDR3 sequences, around 17% of them singletons; the top ten hold about 23%. Sequencing was carried out using PBMCs or a T cell subset sorted from them (not recorded which). The receptor set was obtained from a young man who had mild COVID-19 (a few samples of this study predate the infection). Cell type and time point are not known.

This chain uses TRBV11-2 with TRBJ2-2; maybe TRBD2 (6 bases). Trimming cost V 1 base and J 0 bases, with 9 bases left between them. The CDR3 contains 16 residues. Germline V gives CDR1 SGHAT, CDR2 FQNNGV. CDR3 in amino acids: CASSLVRGTNTGELFF. The DNA for the CDR3 is TGTGCCAGCAGCTTAGTACGGGGGACGAACACCGGGGAGCTGTTTTTT.

V is TRBV7-2 and J is TRBJ1-5; D is possibly TRBD1 (5 bases). CDR1 is SGHTA, CDR2 FQGNSA, per germline. Between the trimmed V and J ends, which lost 5 bases and 10 bases, there was a span of 18 bases. CDR3 size: 14 residues. The CDR3 sequence: CASSPSDWGGPQHF. Written as DNA, the CDR3 is TGTGCCAGCAGCCCCTCTGACTGGGGGGGTCCCCAGCATTTT.

This clonotype appeared a few times. The chain combines TRBV5-1 with TRBJ2-2; TRBD2 matches at 8 bases. The germline V gene encodes CDR1 SGHRS and CDR2 YFSETQ. The length of the CDR3 is 14 residues. The V segment lost 0 bases and the J segment 5 bases; nucleotides outside the gene matches: 0. The CDR3 loop reads CASSLVAGTGELFF. CDR3 nucleotides: TGCGCCAGCAGCTTGGTAGCGGGAACCGGGGAGCTGTTTTTT.

This clonotype appeared a few times. This chain's CDR3 is CASSSGLWGDEQYV. The CDR3, as DNA: TGTGCCAGCAGTTCAGGGTTATGGGGAGACGAGCAGTACGTC. This chain connects TRBV28 to TRBJ2-7, with D perhaps given as TRBD1 or TRBD2 (5 bases each). In germline, CDR1 is MDHEN, CDR2 SYDVKM. The CDR3 is 14 amino acids. V was pared by 4 bases and J by 5 bases, with 15 bases between.

The chain links TRBV5-1 to TRBJ1-2; a possible D gene is TRBD1 (6 bases). Germline CDR1 and CDR2: SGHRS and YFSETQ. The CDR3 sequence is 15 residues long. V lost 3 bases, J lost 4 bases, and 16 bases lay in between. CDR3 nucleotide sequence: TGCGCCAGCAGCTCCAATGGACAGCGGATCTATGGCTACACCTTC. Translated, it gives CASSSNGQRIYGYTF.

This clonotype has just a few counts. The V and J genes are TRBV7-9 and TRBJ1-6, with 7 bases aligning to TRBD1. The germline V gene encodes CDR1 SEHNR and CDR2 FQNEAQ (reference sequence). The trim removed 5 bases at V and 10 bases at J, leaving 5 bases unmatched. The CDR3 has 13 amino acids. The CDR3 DNA is TGTGCCAGCAGCAGGGACAGTGAATCACCCCTCCACTTT. It specifies CASSRDSESPLHF.

The chain recombines TRBV7-9 with TRBJ1-1; D call uncertain. CDR3 length: 13 amino acids. V was pared by 6 bases and J by 0 bases, with 8 bases between. The V gene's germline CDR1 is SEHNR and CDR2 FQNEAQ (reference sequence). The CDR3 sequence: CASRGRMNTEAFF. The CDR3 nucleotides read TGTGCCAGCAGAGGACGGATGAACACTGAAGCTTTCTTT.

The rearrangement links TRBV25-1 to TRBJ2-5; weak D call: TRBD1 (7 bases). Trimming took off 4 bases at V and 2 bases at J, with 14 bases between the two ends. CDR1 is MGHDK, CDR2 SYGVNS, per germline. The CDR3 loop spans 15 amino acids. The chain's CDR3 is CASSGQTGRQETQYF. CDR3 sequence (DNA): TGTGCCAGCAGTGGACAGACAGGGAGGCAAGAGACCCAGTACTTC.

This clonotype was observed a handful of times. The V gene is TRBV4-3, the J gene TRBJ2-7, with TRBD2 as a possible D gene (5 bases). The germline V and J ends were trimmed by 3 bases and 2 bases, with 14 bases remaining between them. Germline loops: CDR1 LGHNA, CDR2 YSLEER. This CDR3 region has 15 residues. CDR3 protein: CASSQDDGGTYEQYF. DNA of the CDR3: TGCGCCAGCAGCCAGGATGACGGAGGAACCTACGAGCAGTACTTC.

At least ten counts were recorded for this clonotype. The V and J genes are TRBV12-3 or TRBV12-4 and TRBJ2-3, with 7 positions matching TRBD1. Unmatched junction bases numbered 5, after V lost 5 bases and J lost 0 bases. The CDR3 has 15 amino acids. The CDR3 reads CASSPDRTSTDTQYF. In DNA, the CDR3 is TGTGCCAGCAGTCCGGACAGGACAAGCACAGATACGCAGTATTTT.

This clonotype was seen a few times. The V gene is TRBV4-1, the J gene TRBJ1-2; 7 bases fit TRBD1. J gave up 4 bases and V 1 base, and 6 bases lay outside the gene matches. This CDR3 has 15 amino acids. Germline V CDR1 and CDR2: MGHRA, YSYEKL. CDR3 amino acids: CASSQGPTGTYGYTF. CDR3 nucleotide sequence: TGCGCCAGCAGCCAAGGTCCGACAGGGACCTATGGCTACACCTTC.

The chain has TRBV3-1 and TRBJ1-5; tentatively, D is TRBD1 (5 bases). The germline V and J ends were trimmed by 4 bases and 4 bases, with 11 bases remaining between them. The CDR3 spans 14 residues. Germline V gives CDR1 LGHDT, CDR2 YNNKEL (reference sequence). CDR3 protein: CASSPYGGNQPQHF. The CDR3 DNA reads as TGTGCCAGCAGCCCATATGGGGGAAATCAGCCCCAGCATTTT. Using reference TRBV3-1 and TRBJ1-5 for the parts outside the CDR3, the full variable domain is DTAVSQTPKYLVTQMGNDKSIKCEQNLGHDTMYWYKQDSKKFLKIMFSYNNKELIINETVPNRFSPKSPDKAHLNLHINSLELGDSAVYFCASSPYGGNQPQHFGDGTRLSIL.

The rearrangement uses TRBV4-3 and TRBJ1-2, with a possible D match to TRBD1 (5 bases). Germline-derived CDR1 and CDR2 are LGHNA and YSLEER. With 1 base removed from V and 8 bases from J, the gap between germline ends came to 14 bases. This CDR3 has 14 residues. The CDR3 sequence: CASSQGAGTIGYTF. The CDR3 DNA follows: TGCGCCAGCAGCCAAGGTGCAGGGACTATCGGCTACACCTTC.

The chain joins TRBV6-5 to TRBJ2-5; D is unclear. Germline CDR1 MNHEY, CDR2 SVGAGI. Trimming pared 0 bases from V and 1 base from J, leaving 9 bases between. The CDR3 loop spans 15 amino acids. The CDR3 region is CASSYSPSRQETQYF. The CDR3, as DNA: TGTGCCAGCAGTTACTCCCCCTCACGCCAAGAGACCCAGTACTTC.

This clonotype showed up many times. CDR3 nucleotide sequence: TGTGCCAGCAGACAACCCGGGACAGGCTCCTACGAGCAGTACTTC. Its translation: CASRQPGTGSYEQYF. The chain has TRBV6-2 or TRBV6-3 and TRBJ2-7, with 8 bases aligning to TRBD1. Germline-derived CDR1 and CDR2 are MNHEY and SVGEGT. The CDR3 runs 15 residues. V was clipped by 6 bases and J by 0 bases; unmatched bases: 7.

This clonotype has just one count. The chain carries TRBV7-3 and TRBJ1-1, with 7 bases lining up with TRBD1. In germline, CDR1 is SGHTA, CDR2 FQGTGA. The CDR3 extends over 14 amino acids. J gave up 1 base and V 8 bases, and 7 bases lay outside the gene matches. CDR3 sequence (DNA): TGTGCCAGCGGGGCACAGGGGAGGAACACTGAAGCTTTCTTT. Protein: CASGAQGRNTEAFF.

This clonotype was seen at least ten times. The V gene is TRBV21-1, the J gene TRBJ2-7; TRBD1 was called by the table and not checked on the DNA. TRBV21-1 is given as a pseudogene. The CDR3 is 17 residues long. The CDR3 DNA reads as TGTGCCAGCAGCACACACCCATGGGCGACAGTGGTCAACGAGCAGTACGTC. Its translation: CASSTHPWATVVNEQYV.

This rearrangement joins TRBV9 to TRBJ2-3; 10 nucleotides agree with TRBD2. The J segment lost 5 bases and the V segment lost 4 bases, leaving 7 bases of the junction unmatched. In germline, CDR1 is SGDLS, CDR2 YYNGEE. This CDR3 comprises 15 residues. The chain's CDR3 is CASSYRGTSEDTQYF. CDR3 nucleotide sequence: TGTGCCAGCAGCTATCGCGGGACTAGCGAAGATACGCAGTATTTT.

This clonotype was detected only a few times. V usage is TRBV4-1 and J usage is TRBJ2-7; weak D call: TRBD2 (5 bases). Germline CDR1 reads MGHRA; CDR2 reads YSYEKL. The CDR3 loop spans 15 amino acids. Trimming shortened V by 0 bases and J by 8 bases, and 17 bases separated the two germline ends. The CDR3 loop is CASSQDSSRGSKQYF. The CDR3, as DNA: TGCGCCAGCAGCCAAGACAGCTCGCGAGGGTCGAAGCAGTACTTC.

This clonotype occurred a few times. The chain links TRBV5-1 to TRBJ2-7; the D is unclear. Trimming took off 4 bases at V and 2 bases at J, with 13 bases between the two ends. The CDR3 covers 14 residues. Germline values: CDR1 SGHRS, CDR2 YFSETQ. The chain's CDR3 is CASSLVPGTYEQYF. In DNA, the CDR3 is TGCGCCAGCAGCCTTGTCCCTGGGACCTACGAGCAGTACTTC.

This clonotype came up a few times. The chain couples TRBV12-3 or TRBV12-4 to TRBJ1-3; D is ambiguous. The CDR3 is 13 amino acids. Trimming took off 5 bases at V and 4 bases at J, with 9 bases between the two ends. The CDR3 reads CASSITSGNTIYF. The CDR3 nucleotides are TGTGCCAGCAGTATAACTTCAGGAAACACCATATATTTT.